These 23 T cell receptor beta chains originate from one sample sequenced in a study of blood T cells in healthy people across ages (dated by TCRdb to the mid-2010s). Libraries were made using 5' RACE. Sequencing used an Illumina HiSeq 2500. A second PCR of about 7 to 12 cycles was run with a J-beta primer mix and a sample-barcoded 5' primer. TCRdb reran the public reads through fastp at Q25 and MiXCR, keeping productive beta chains. Rows with one shared CDR3 protein collapse into an entry with the most common genes and DNA. For this sample the table gives under 1,100,000 distinct CDR3 sequences, of which less than 25% were detected only once. Around 0.75% of the sample is held by the ten biggest clonotypes. The sample was also reused in another study, on T cells of mothers and their children.

Sample: blood. The receptors derive from a girl aged 2-10 years in good health.

The V and J genes are TRBV7-8 and TRBJ2-5; D is unresolved. With the DNA end fitting TRBJ2-7 better, the J assignment may be wrong. CDR1 and CDR2 from the germline V gene are SGHVS and FQNEAQ. The CDR3 loop spans 10 amino acids. In DNA, the CDR3 is TGTGCCAGCCCTGGTCGCGAGCAGTACTTC. It specifies CASPGREQYF.

This clonotype has more than one count but fewer than ten. The genes are TRBV12-5 and TRBJ2-4, with D maybe TRBD1 (5 bases). Trimming took 5 bases from V and 2 from J, leaving 16 bases between them. Germline V gives CDR1 LGHNT, CDR2 FRNRAP. This CDR3 has 16 amino acids. The CDR3 DNA sequence: TGTGCTAGTGGTATCCAGGGAAAAGAGTCCAAAAACATTCAGTACTTC. Protein sequence: CASGIQGKESKNIQYF.

The chain couples TRBV5-1 to TRBJ2-6; TRBD2 is a possible D gene (5 bases). The germline V gene encodes CDR1 SGHRS and CDR2 YFSETQ. The CDR3 is 16 amino acids. Between the trimmed V and J ends, which lost 4 bases and 0 bases, there was a span of 11 bases. The CDR3 sequence is CASSPDSDSGANVLTF. For the CDR3, the DNA is TGCGCCAGCAGCCCAGATAGCGACTCTGGGGCCAACGTCCTGACTTTC.

This clonotype has a handful of counts. The rearrangement uses TRBV28 and TRBJ1-1; D is uncertain. V was cut by 3 bases and J by 2 bases, with 10 bases left in between. Germline lookup yields CDR1 MDHEN and CDR2 SYDVKM. This CDR3 is built from 14 residues. CDR3 DNA sequence: TGTGCCAGCAGTTTTCCTGTCGCAAACACTGAAGCTTTCTTT. Its translation: CASSFPVANTEAFF.

This chain links TRBV5-6 with TRBJ2-1; 10 nucleotides match TRBD2. The CDR3 runs 16 residues. With V trimmed by 7 bases and J by 5 bases, 12 bases remained unmatched. CDR1 and CDR2 from the germline V gene are SGHDT and YYEEEE. The CDR3, as DNA: TGTGCCAGCTCTTGGATCCTAGCGGGAGCCCACAATGAGCAGTTCTTC. Encoded protein: CASSWILAGAHNEQFF. The entire variable domain, with the rest obtained from reference TRBV5-6 and TRBJ2-1, is as follows: DAGVTQSPTHLIKTRGQQVTLRCSPKSGHDTVSWYQQALGQGPQFIFQYYEEEERQRGNFPDRFSGHQFPNYSSELNVNALLLGDSALYLCASSWILAGAHNEQFFGPGTRLTVL.

The chain is built from TRBV6-2 or TRBV6-3 and TRBJ2-4; D remains ambiguous. Germline CDR1 is MNHEY and CDR2 is SVGEGT. This CDR3 comprises 15 residues. V lost 2 bases, J lost 5 bases, and 13 bases lay in between. The CDR3 region has the DNA TGTGCCAGCAGTTACGAGTGGGGAAACGAAAACATTCAGTACTTC. Its translation is CASSYEWGNENIQYF.

J is TRBJ2-7 and V is TRBV7-2; 7 bases align to TRBD2. CDR3 length: 13 residues. Looked up from germline, CDR1 is SGHTA and CDR2 is FQGNSA. The trim removed 1 base at V and 6 bases at J, leaving 3 bases unmatched. The CDR3 nucleotides are TGTGCCAGCAGCTTAGGGGGACTACTCGAGCAGTACTTC. This sequence encodes CASSLGGLLEQYF.

This clonotype was observed a few times. J is TRBJ2-2 and V is TRBV4-1; D is ambiguous. This CDR3 is built from 16 residues. V was trimmed by 4 bases and J by 4 bases, leaving 16 bases between them. Germline V gene data show CDR1 as MGHRA and CDR2 as YSYEKL. In nucleotides, the CDR3 is TGCGCCAGCAGCCTAGTTGCGTCGAGAGGCACCGGGGAGCTGTTTTTT. This sequence encodes CASSLVASRGTGELFF.

The rearrangement uses TRBV12-3 or TRBV12-4 and TRBJ2-5, with 7 positions matching TRBD1. Unmatched junction bases numbered 8, after V lost 0 bases and J lost 4 bases. The CDR3 loop spans 16 amino acids. CDR3: CASSLAGQLVGETQYF. CDR3 in DNA: TGTGCCAGCAGTTTAGCGGGACAGCTCGTGGGAGAGACCCAGTACTTC.

CDR3 DNA: TGTGCCAGCAGCCCATATCGTAGCTCCTACAATGAGCAGTTCTTC. This gives the protein CASSPYRSSYNEQFF. V is TRBV3-1 and J is TRBJ2-1, with D uncertain. Trimming cost V 4 bases and J 0 bases, with 10 bases left between them. CDR3 length: 15 amino acids. Germline assignment: CDR1 LGHDT and CDR2 YNNKEL (reference sequence).

This rearrangement joins TRBV7-9 to TRBJ2-5; D is possibly TRBD1 (5 bases). Trimming removed 11 bases at V and 5 bases at J, with 12 bases between. This CDR3 is built from 11 residues. Germline assignment: CDR1 SEHNR and CDR2 FQNEAQ (reference sequence). CDR3 sequence (DNA): TGTGCCGAAAGAAGGGGCGAGACCCAGTACTTC. Protein sequence: CAERRGETQYF.

The sample holds a few counts of this clonotype. The chain links TRBV11-2 to TRBJ2-3, with 8 bases fitting TRBD2. The CDR3 runs to 12 residues. V trimming: 5 bases; J trimming: 14 bases; junction bases outside the gene matches: 9. Germline assignment: CDR1 SGHAT and CDR2 FQNNGV. The CDR3 sequence: CASSPGGSGMYF. CDR3 sequence (DNA): TGTGCCAGCAGCCCTGGGGGTAGCGGGATGTATTTT.

This clonotype came up a few times. The chain links TRBV12-5 to TRBJ2-5; D possibly corresponds to TRBD2 (5 bases). The CDR3 length is 13 residues. Trimming pared 0 bases from V and 7 bases from J, leaving 9 bases between. Germline V gene sequence: CDR1 LGHNT, CDR2 FRNRAP. The CDR3 is CASGLVYRGTQYF. For the CDR3, the DNA is TGTGCTAGTGGTTTGGTCTATCGGGGGACCCAGTACTTC. Based on the CDR3 plus reference TRBV12-5 and TRBJ2-5, the full variable domain is DARVTQTPRHKVTEMGQEVTMRCQPILGHNTVFWYRQTMMQGLELLAYFRNRAPLDDSGMPKDRFSAEMPDATLATLKIQPSEPRDSAVYFCASGLVYRGTQYFGPGTRLLVL.

This clonotype has a handful of counts. V and J are TRBV28 and TRBJ2-5; D gene ambiguous. Judging by the DNA end, TRBJ2-7 fits better; the J call may be wrong. The CDR3 has 13 residues. Germline V CDR1 and CDR2: MDHEN, SYDVKM. Here the CDR3 DNA reads TGTGCCAGGGGCTTTACACCAACCTACGAGCAGTACTTC. Residues: CARGFTPTYEQYF.

V usage is TRBV4-2 and J usage is TRBJ2-5; TRBD1 matches at 7 bases. V was clipped by 0 bases and J by 3 bases; unmatched bases: 13. From germline, CDR1 is LGHNA and CDR2 YNFKEQ. The CDR3 totals 18 residues. This chain's CDR3 is CASSQDSAGTEGEETQYF. CDR3 DNA sequence: TGTGCCAGCAGCCAAGATTCCGCCGGGACAGAGGGCGAAGAGACCCAGTACTTC.

The chain links TRBV29-1 to TRBJ1-2; D is possibly TRBD1 (5 bases). Germline V gives CDR1 SQVTM, CDR2 ANQGSEA. Trimming cost V 3 bases and J 7 bases, with 15 bases left between them. CDR3 length: 13 residues. This CDR3 reads CSVEGRAAVGYTF. The CDR3 nucleotides are TGCAGCGTTGAGGGCAGGGCGGCCGTTGGCTACACCTTC.

The rearrangement uses TRBV12-3 or TRBV12-4 and TRBJ1-1; 8 nucleotides line up with TRBD1. This CDR3 has 15 amino acids. V was pared by 4 bases and J by 3 bases, with 7 bases of the junction left unmatched. DNA for the CDR3: TGTGCCAGCAGTTCGGAGGGACAGGTAGACACTGAAGCTTTCTTT. This gives the protein CASSSEGQVDTEAFF.

J is TRBJ1-2 and V is TRBV29-1; no definite D call. This CDR3 is built from 12 residues. V was cut by 4 bases and J by 0 bases, with 6 bases left in between. Per germline, CDR1 SQVTM and CDR2 ANQGSEA. CDR3 loop: CSVGEANYGYTF. The CDR3 DNA is TGCAGCGTTGGGGAGGCTAACTATGGCTACACCTTC.

The chain links TRBV7-3 to TRBJ2-1; 7 bases map to TRBD2. Per the germline V gene, CDR1 is SGHTA and CDR2 is FQGTGA. CDR3 length: 15 amino acids. V dropped 5 bases and J dropped 6; count of bases not matched to a gene: 10. CDR3 in amino acids: CASSQNHAGVNEQFF. DNA of the CDR3: TGTGCCAGCAGCCAGAATCACGCGGGAGTCAATGAGCAGTTCTTC.

The genes are TRBV7-2 and TRBJ1-5; no firm D call. The CDR3 extends over 15 amino acids. V dropped 0 bases and J dropped 0 bases, with 6 bases sitting between them. Germline CDR1 reads SGHTA; CDR2 reads FQGNSA. The CDR3 DNA is TGTGCCAGCAGCTTAGCACAATATAGCAATCAGCCCCAGCATTTT. It specifies CASSLAQYSNQPQHF. Using reference TRBV7-2 and TRBJ1-5 for the parts outside the CDR3, the full variable domain is GAGVSQSPSNKVTEKGKDVELRCDPISGHTALYWYRQSLGQGLEFLIYFQGNSAPDKSGLPSDRFSAERTGGSVSTLTIQRTQQEDSAVYLCASSLAQYSNQPQHFGDGTRLSIL.

There are a few counts of this clonotype. J is TRBJ2-5 and V is TRBV11-2; D remains ambiguous. The DNA end is more similar to TRBJ2-7, so the J call may be wrong. Germline values: CDR1 SGHAT, CDR2 FQNNGV. There are 15 residues in the CDR3. CDR3 coding DNA: TGTGCCAGCAGCTCCCAGGTATTGGCTATTGGCGAGCAGTACTTC. Protein: CASSSQVLAIGEQYF.

The chain is built from TRBV20-1 and TRBJ2-7, with 10 bases fitting TRBD1. After removal of 4 bases from V and 2 bases from J, the junction contained 8 bases not matched to a gene. The CDR3 length is 15 residues. CDR1 is DFQATT, CDR2 SNEGSKA, per germline (reference sequence). In nucleotides, the CDR3 is TGCAGTGCTATCCGTAGGGACAGGGGAGCCTACGAGCAGTACTTC. Its translation is CSAIRRDRGAYEQYF.

The chain couples TRBV2 to TRBJ1-1; no firm D call. Germline CDR1 and CDR2: SNHLY and FYNNEI. The CDR3 is 14 amino acids. Between the trimmed V and J ends, which lost 7 bases and 6 bases, there was a span of 18 bases. CDR3 nucleotides: TGTGCCAGCACTAATGACGGTCTCTATGCTGAAGCTTTCTTT. Translating it yields CASTNDGLYAEAFF.